The 2 T cell receptor beta chains below come from one sample, sequenced in a study of T cells in tumors after PD-1 blockade. The method was immunoSEQ multiplex PCR; TCRdb's version includes in-frame clones alone and lacks a portion of them. This sample has some 3,900 clones, with around two thirds found just once. The material sequenced was tumor tissue, taken after anti-PD-1 treatment. The receptors were sampled from a human donor with cutaneous squamous cell carcinoma.

This clone was observed a handful of times. The chain couples TRBV20-1 to TRBJ2-7; D is unclear. There are 10 residues in the CDR3. Trimming removed 5 bases at V and 3 bases at J, with 5 bases between. Per the germline V gene, CDR1 is DFQATT and CDR2 is SNEGSKA (reference sequence). CDR3 protein: CSAGDYEQYF. In DNA, the CDR3 is TGCAGTGCTGGCGACTACGAGCAGTACTTC.

In its sample, this clone was seen a few times. The rearrangement uses TRBV18 and TRBJ1-6; D is unresolved. The ends were cut back, 2 bases at V and 0 bases at J, with 8 bases in the middle. The CDR3 contains 16 residues. Germline CDR1 KGHSH, CDR2 LQKENI. The CDR3: CASSPTPASYNSPLHF. The CDR3 coding sequence is TGTGCCAGCTCACCAACACCAGCCTCCTATAATTCACCCCTCCACTTT.